Listed below are T cell receptor beta chains from one sample, sequenced in a study of vaccination effects on CD4 cells after COVID-19. Method: immunoSEQ multiplex PCR; TCRdb's copy keeps in-frame clones and lacks some. This sample has approximately 47,000 clones, with 70% to 80% found just once. No cognate antigen is known for these TCRs. The sequencing used CD4+ T cells from PBMCs cultured without peptide, collected before COVID-19 vaccination. The receptor source for this set is a human donor who had a prior SARS-CoV-2 infection. Each CDR3 is given with its conserved first and last residue. A D gene is named only where the DNA matches it firmly. Rows give clone size only sometimes, using once, few, many, or a class for an expanded clone.

V	J	D	size	DNA	CDR3
TRBV5-1	TRBJ2-2	TRBD2	-	TGCGCCAGCAGCGGCGCTAGCGGGGCGAACACCGGGGAGCTGTTTTTT	CASSGASGANTGELFF
TRBV6-5	TRBJ2-7	-	-	TGTGCCAGCAGTCGGGACCTTGGGTACGAGCAGTACTTC	CASSRDLGYEQYF
TRBV5-1	TRBJ2-3	-	-	TGCGCCAGCAGCTTGGTCCCTAGTGAAGATACGCAGTATTTT	CASSLVPSEDTQYF
TRBV9	TRBJ1-2	TRBD1	-	TGTGCCAGCACCGAGGACAGGGATAACTATGGCTACACCTTC	CASTEDRDNYGYTF
TRBV4-2	TRBJ2-3	TRBD2	-	TGTGCCAGCAGTCAGACTAGCGGGGTGTCAGATACGCAGTATTTT	CASSQTSGVSDTQYF
TRBV2	TRBJ2-1	TRBD2	-	TGTGCCAGCAGTAGAAGACTAGCGGGGGGTTACAATGAGCAGTTCTTC	CASSRRLAGGYNEQFF
TRBV27	TRBJ2-7	-	-	TGTGCCAGCAGTTTCAGAGTTCTGGGTCACGAGCAGTACTTC	CASSFRVLGHEQYF
TRBV20-1	TRBJ1-1	-	-	TGCAGTGTACGCTCACGAGGTGAAGCTTTCTTT	CSVRSRGEAFF
TRBV12-3/TRBV12-4	TRBJ2-1	-	few	TGTGCCAGCAGCCATTTCAGGAACAATGAGCAGTTCTTC	CASSHFRNNEQFF
TRBV11-3	TRBJ1-1	-	-	TGTGCCAGCAGCTTAGAGGGGAACACTGAAGCTTTCTTT	CASSLEGNTEAFF
TRBV19	TRBJ2-2	-	-	TGTGCCAGTAGTATTCGGGGCACCGGGGAGCTGTTTTTT	CASSIRGTGELFF
TRBV19	TRBJ1-4	-	-	TGTGCCAGTAGTATATCCCCTCACAGGGCCTTAAGTGAAAAACTGTTTTTT	CASSISPHRALSEKLFF
TRBV3-1/TRBV3-2	TRBJ2-7	TRBD1	-	TGTGCCAGCAGCCCTGGACAGGGGTTGATCTCCTACGAGCAGTACTTC	CASSPGQGLISYEQYF
TRBV4-2	TRBJ2-4	-	few	TGTGCCAGCAGCCAAGATCCCTTAGATTCGAACATTCAGTACTTC	CASSQDPLDSNIQYF
TRBV6-1	TRBJ1-5	-	-	TGTGCCAGCAGTGAGGGAACGAATCAGCCCCAGCATTTT	CASSEGTNQPQHF
TRBV27	TRBJ2-5	-	-	TGTGCCAGCAGTCCCGGACGGACGAGCGGGGAGACCCAGTACTTC	CASSPGRTSGETQYF
TRBV5-1	TRBJ1-4	-	-	TGCGCCAGCAGCTTTGGCAGAGTAAATGAAAAACTGTTTTTT	CASSFGRVNEKLFF
TRBV14	TRBJ1-2	-	-	TGTGCCAGCAGCCAAGATCACAGGGACTATGGCTACACCTTC	CASSQDHRDYGYTF
TRBV6-5	TRBJ1-5	-	once	TGTGCCAGCAGTTACGGGCAGGGCAATCAGCCCCAGCATTTT	CASSYGQGNQPQHF
TRBV6-5	TRBJ2-7	TRBD1	-	TGTGCCAGCAGTTCAAGGGACAGGCCTTCCTACGAGCAGTACTTC	CASSSRDRPSYEQYF
TRBV19	TRBJ1-1	-	-	TGTGCCAGTAGTATAGGTCCAGGGTGGGACACTGAAGCTTTCTTT	CASSIGPGWDTEAFF
TRBV13	TRBJ2-1	TRBD2	-	TGTGCCAGCAGCTTAAATTGGAGGACTAGCGGGGGTCCTGGCGGTTACAATGAGCAGTTCTTC	CASSLNWRTSGGPGGYNEQFF
TRBV7-9	TRBJ2-6	-	-	TGTGCCAGCAGCTTTTCACGGGGCTCTGGGGCCAACGTCCTGACTTTC	CASSFSRGSGANVLTF
TRBV7-3	TRBJ2-3	-	-	TGTGCCAGCAGCTTAGATGGGAACACAGATACGCAGTATTTT	CASSLDGNTDTQYF
TRBV6-6	TRBJ1-2	-	once	TGTGCCAGCAGTCGCCCAACCACAGGGAACTATGGCTACACCTTC	CASSRPTTGNYGYTF
TRBV4-2	TRBJ1-5	-	-	TGTGCCAGCAGCCACCGACAATATAGCAATCAGCCCCAGCATTTT	CASSHRQYSNQPQHF
TRBV2	TRBJ1-1	-	few	TGTGCCAGCAGTGGTCGATCGGGGGGAACGACGAACACTGAAGCTTTCTTT	CASSGRSGGTTNTEAFF
TRBV7-9	TRBJ2-1	-	-	TGTGCCAGCGGATACCTCTTGAGCTCCTACAATGAGCAGTTCTTC	CASGYLLSSYNEQFF
TRBV5-1	TRBJ2-5	-	-	TGCGCCAGCAGCTTATGGCAGGGTGGAGAGACCCAGTACTTC	CASSLWQGGETQYF
TRBV21-1	TRBJ1-4	-	-	TGTGCCAGCAGCAATTCCCCCAACTATAATGAAAAACTGTTTTTT	CASSNSPNYNEKLFF
TRBV5-4	TRBJ2-2	-	-	TGTGCCAGCAGCGCAGGCGGGGCCACCGGGGAGCTGTTTTTT	CASSAGGATGELFF
TRBV5-1	TRBJ1-6	TRBD1	few	TGCGCCAGCAGACCCGAACAGGGGCATAATTCACCCCTCCACTTT	CASRPEQGHNSPLHF
TRBV2	TRBJ2-3	TRBD2	-	TGTGCCAGCACCTCTAGCGGGGGCGCCGCGAGAACGCAGTATTTT	CASTSSGGAARTQYF
TRBV3-1/TRBV3-2	TRBJ1-3	-	-	TGTGCCAGCAGCCCACAGTGGGGAAACACCATATATTTT	CASSPQWGNTIYF
TRBV9	TRBJ1-2	-	-	TGTGCCAGCAGCCCCCGTGGGACTCCCTATGGCTACACCTTC	CASSPRGTPYGYTF
TRBV10-3	TRBJ1-1	TRBD1	-	TGTGCCATCAGTGAGGACAGGGGCTATGAAGCTTTCTTT	CAISEDRGYEAFF
TRBV5-1	TRBJ1-3	-	-	TGCGCCAGCAGCTCGGTACCTAGCGGTGGAAACACCATATATTTT	CASSSVPSGGNTIYF
TRBV6-5	TRBJ1-1	-	-	TGTGCCAGCAGAAAACGGAGGGCGGTGAACACTGAAGCTTTCTTT	CASRKRRAVNTEAFF
TRBV2	TRBJ2-3	-	-	TGTGCCAGCAGTGAACCGTTCACAGATACGCAGTATTTT	CASSEPFTDTQYF
TRBV10-1	TRBJ1-5	TRBD1	-	TGCGCCAGCAGTGAGTTGGTCAGGGGGCGCGGTAGCAATCAGCCCCAGCATTTT	CASSELVRGRGSNQPQHF
TRBV7-2	TRBJ2-1	-	once	TGTGCCAGCAGCCCTACCGGGATCGGGAACAATGAGCAGTTCTTC	CASSPTGIGNNEQFF
TRBV5-6	TRBJ2-7	-	-	TGTGCCAGCAGCGCCCGGGGGAAAAACGAGCAGTACTTC	CASSARGKNEQYF
TRBV19	TRBJ1-6	TRBD1	-	TGTGCCACAAGGACAGGGGGCCTCCAAGGGGCCCTCCACTTT	CATRTGGLQGALHF